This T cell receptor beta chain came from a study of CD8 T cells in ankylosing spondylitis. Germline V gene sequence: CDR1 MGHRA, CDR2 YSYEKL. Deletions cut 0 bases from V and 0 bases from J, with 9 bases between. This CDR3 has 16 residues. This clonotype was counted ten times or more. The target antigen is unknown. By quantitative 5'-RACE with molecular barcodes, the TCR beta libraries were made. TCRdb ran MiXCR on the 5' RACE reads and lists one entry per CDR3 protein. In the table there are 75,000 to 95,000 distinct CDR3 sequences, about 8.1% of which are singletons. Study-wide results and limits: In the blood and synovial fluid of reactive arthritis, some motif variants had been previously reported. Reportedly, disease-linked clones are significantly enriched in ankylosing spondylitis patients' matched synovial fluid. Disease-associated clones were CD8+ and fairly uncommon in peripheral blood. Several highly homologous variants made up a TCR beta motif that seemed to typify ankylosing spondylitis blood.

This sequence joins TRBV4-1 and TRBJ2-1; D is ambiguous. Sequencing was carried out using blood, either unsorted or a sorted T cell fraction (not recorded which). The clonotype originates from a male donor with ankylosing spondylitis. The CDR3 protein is CASSQDPMSSYNEQFF. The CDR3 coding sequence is TGCGCCAGCAGCCAAGATCCCATGAGCTCCTACAATGAGCAGTTCTTC.